This TCR beta chain was sequenced in a study of shared T cell receptors in the human thymus (dated by TCRdb to the early 2020s). Looking at the study overall: The study examined how self-reactive, shared T-cell receptor alpha chains are generated in the human thymus.

Library construction relied on the immunoSEQ multiplex PCR assay. Held by TCRdb, this immuneACCESS table contains in-frame sequences only and omits some clones. Under half of the omission traces to an unresolved V gene where checked; the cause of the rest is unknown. The sample contains roughly 410,000 clones, over 90% of them found a single time. The ten largest clones take up approximately 0.02% of the sample. In regard to this clone: What this receptor recognizes is not known. Per-nucleotide qualities are absent, and no much larger clonotype sits a single base away.

Trimming costs V 4 bases and J 0 bases, and their ends lie 14 bases apart. The CDR3 goes from the cysteine to the phenylalanine over 16 residues. Only the CDR3 part of the read is kept: 48 bases, read in frame from the first base. CDR1 SGHRS and CDR2 YFSETQ were looked up in the germline V gene. The sequencing input was thymocytes. This sequence was found in a human donor. The chain was built from TRBV5-1 and TRBJ2-1, and perhaps TRBD1 as D gene, on 6 matching bases. The DNA sequence is TGCGCCAGCAGCGGACCGCAGGGGACCTCCTACAATGAGCAGTTCTTC. Its translation is CASSGPQGTSYNEQFF.